The present TCR beta chain was sequenced within a study of blood T cell repertoires in COVID-19 (dated by TCRdb to 2018 to 2020). About the study as a whole: Samples covering the acute and convalescent phases of COVID-19 were provided by collaborators in the United States, Italy and Spain. The prospective study material was composed of cDNA or gDNA derived from T cells, B-cell-depleted T cells, or PBMCs. Subjects who had been exposed to COVID-19, were actively infected with it, or had recovered from it provided the deeply sampled blood TCRbeta repertoires that made up the dataset. The repertoires were released in a freely available public database intended as a resource for research on the immune response to SARS-CoV-2. The samples were drawn from the first 160 participants of the ongoing ImmuneRACE study and from 1,254 subjects provided by 6 global collaborators. Nearly every sample came with metadata listing a de-identified subject ID, COVID-19 status, age in years and sex. HLA class I and class II types, where available, came from metadata supplied by the sample provider rather than from assay-based typing. Study-wide conclusions, independent of this receptor: Clinical and demographic metadata were provided uncurated, with the amount varying by source and participant.

The immunoSEQ Assay, a bias-controlled multiplex PCR, was used to amplify TCRbeta CDR3 regions from genomic DNA. In the paper's pipeline: Nucleated cell counts per sample were estimated from amplification of reference gene primers within the assay. To quantify the absolute abundance of each unique TCRbeta CDR3 rearrangement, sequence reads were collapsed and filtered. For each sample, productive Simpson clonality was calculated by taking the square root of Simpson's diversity index across productive rearrangements. TCRdb carries this immuneACCESS record with in-frame sequences only. Its versions omit some clonotypes, under half of them owing to an unresolved V gene in the studies checked, with the rest unexplained. That table is the source of V, J and clone size, and D and trimming were worked out from the DNA. Present in this sample are roughly 350,000 clones, 88% of which were seen just once. Approximately 7.3% of the sample comes from the top ten.

On this clone: Its binding antigen is unknown. No quality values exist for individual bases; no much larger clone is one base distant.

The CDR3 measures 15 amino acids from cysteine to phenylalanine. The read is trimmed to its CDR3 DNA, 45 bases read in frame from base 1. Taken from the germline V gene, the CDR1 and CDR2 loops are MDHEN and SYDVKM. V is cut back by 4 bases and J by 3 bases, with 3 bases in the junction unmatched. At one collaborating source in Seattle, patients were enrolled during active infection and were followed longitudinally through the course of disease. The collaborating institutions used their own protocols to collect whole blood in K2EDTA tubes. For TCRbeta analysis, collaborators shipped samples in one of three forms: frozen whole blood, isolated PBMCs, or DNA extracted from either of those sample types.

The rearrangement joined TRBV28 to TRBJ1-6; the junction holds 7 bases that match TRBD1. The receptor comes from a woman between 65 and 79 years old with COVID-19, enrolled during active disease. The sample comprised peripheral blood. The sequence in DNA is TGTGCCAGCAGTTCGTCAGGGGGCTATAATTCACCCCTCCACTTT. This sequence encodes CASSSSGGYNSPLHF.